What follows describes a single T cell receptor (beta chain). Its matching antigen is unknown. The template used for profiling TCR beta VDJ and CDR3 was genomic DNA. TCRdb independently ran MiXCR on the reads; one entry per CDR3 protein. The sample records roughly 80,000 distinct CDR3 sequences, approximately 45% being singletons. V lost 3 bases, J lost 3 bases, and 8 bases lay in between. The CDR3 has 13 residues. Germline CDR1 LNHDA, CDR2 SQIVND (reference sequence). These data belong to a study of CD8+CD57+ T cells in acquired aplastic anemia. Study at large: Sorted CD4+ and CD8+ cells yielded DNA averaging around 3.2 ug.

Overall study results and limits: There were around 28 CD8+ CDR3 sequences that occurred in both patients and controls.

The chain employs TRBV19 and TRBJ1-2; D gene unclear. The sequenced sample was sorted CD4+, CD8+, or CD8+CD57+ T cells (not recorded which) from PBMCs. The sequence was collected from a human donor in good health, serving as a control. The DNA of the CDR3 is TGTGCCAGTAGTATGGGAGGGTACTATGGCTACACCTTC. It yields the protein CASSMGGYYGYTF.